Presented here are 20 T cell receptor beta chains from one specimen sequenced in a study of T cell changes during pregnancy in multiple sclerosis (dated by TCRdb to between 2018 and 2020). Receptor amplification or capture employed the immunoSEQ multiplex PCR assay. The clones in this table, taken by TCRdb from immuneACCESS, are in-frame only. Not every clone is retained; where verified, under half of the shortfall comes from an unresolved V gene, and the cause of the rest is unknown. This sample lists roughly 41,000 clones; approximately 90% were detected once. Over 0.55% of the sample belongs to the ten largest clones. This specimen was CD4+ T cells from peripheral blood mononuclear cells, taken in the first trimester of pregnancy. The source is a female donor with multiple sclerosis, enrolled in a pregnancy study.

Worth noting for this clone: One junction end disagrees with the germline gene, perhaps due to a read error. This chain's CDR3 is CASSQDRGQETQYF. DNA of the CDR3: TGTGCTAGCAGCCAGGACAGGGGCCAAGAGACCCAGTACTTC. The rearrangement links TRBV7-7 to TRBJ2-5, with TRBD1 matching over 9 bases. CDR3 length equals 14 residues. Looked up from germline, CDR1 is SSHAT and CDR2 is FNYEAQ (reference sequence).

The chain couples TRBV5-1 to TRBJ2-3, with 11 bases fitting TRBD2. The trim removed 4 bases at V and 9 bases at J, leaving 10 bases unmatched. Germline CDR1 and CDR2: SGHRS and YFSETQ. This CDR3 comprises 15 residues. The CDR3 here is CASSPRLAGGLTQYF. In DNA form, the CDR3 reads TGCGCCAGCAGCCCCCGCTTAGCGGGAGGGTTGACGCAGTATTTT. The whole variable domain, filled in from reference TRBV5-1 and TRBJ2-3, reads KAGVTQTPRYLIKTRGQQVTLSCSPISGHRSVSWYQQTPGQGLQFLFEYFSETQRNKGNFPGRFSGRQFSNSRSEMNVSTLELGDSALYLCASSPRLAGGLTQYFGPGTRLTVL.

The chain recombines TRBV4-1 with TRBJ2-3; TRBD1 aligns across 10 bases. Germline values: CDR1 MGHRA, CDR2 YSYEKL. The CDR3 runs 17 residues. The V segment lost 0 bases and the J segment 3 bases; nucleotides outside the gene matches: 6. CDR3 DNA sequence: TGCGCCAGCAGCCAAGAGTGGGGGGACAGGGGAACAGATACGCAGTATTTT. Encoded protein: CASSQEWGDRGTDTQYF.

The chain is built from TRBV11-3 and TRBJ2-3, with a possible D match to TRBD1 (6 bases). This CDR3 comprises 15 residues. Trimming took 5 bases from V and 3 from J, leaving 15 bases between them. The germline gives CDR1 SGHNT, CDR2 YENEEA. For the CDR3, the DNA is TGTGCCAGCAGCCTCCATGGACAGAGTACAGATACGCAGTATTTT. Translation gives CASSLHGQSTDTQYF.

This clone turned up a few times. The chain is built from TRBV27 and TRBJ2-3; 11 bases agree with TRBD2. V lost 4 bases to trimming and J lost 4 bases; unmatched junction nucleotides: 16. CDR1 MNHEY and CDR2 SMNVEV come from the germline V gene (reference sequence). This CDR3 is built from 19 residues. CDR3 bases: TGTGCCAGCAGTTCCCGCGGCGGCCATAGCGGGAGGGGCGCAGATACGCAGTATTTT. It yields the protein CASSSRGGHSGRGADTQYF.

CDR3 coding DNA: TGTGCCAGCAGCTTAGGAACTCGAGTGAACACTGAAGCTTTCTTT. Its translation is CASSLGTRVNTEAFF. This chain uses TRBV7-9 with TRBJ1-1, with no clear D. The V gene's germline CDR1 is SEHNR and CDR2 FQNEAQ (reference sequence). The CDR3 covers 15 residues. V lost 1 base and J 0 bases, leaving 9 bases between the germline ends.

The gene calls are TRBV27 and TRBJ1-2; TRBD1 matches 8 bases. Germline CDR1 MNHEY, CDR2 SMNVEV (reference sequence). Trimming removed 0 bases from V and 3 bases from J; junction bases left unmatched: 3. The CDR3 is 15 amino acids. The chain's CDR3 is CASSLSWTGHYGYTF. As DNA, the CDR3 is TGTGCCAGCAGTTTATCTTGGACAGGGCACTATGGCTACACCTTC.

The chain joins TRBV6-1 to TRBJ2-1; 12 bases map to TRBD2. Germline V gene sequence: CDR1 MNHNS, CDR2 SASEGT. V gave up 1 base and J gave up 1 base; unmatched junction bases: 11. The CDR3 runs 20 residues. The CDR3 here is CASSEVSGLAGPVSYNEQFF. The CDR3 bases are TGTGCCAGCAGTGAAGTTTCCGGACTAGCGGGACCGGTGTCCTACAATGAGCAGTTCTTC.

This chain uses TRBV28 with TRBJ2-5; 8 positions match TRBD2. Germline trimming cut 6 bases from V and 6 bases from J; bases unmatched to any gene: 12. The CDR3 contains 15 residues. From germline, CDR1 is MDHEN and CDR2 SYDVKM. CDR3 amino acids: CASSLSGTALKTQYF. CDR3 DNA sequence: TGTGCCAGCAGCCTTAGCGGGACCGCGCTTAAGACCCAGTACTTC.

The chain joins TRBV5-6 to TRBJ2-7; D is unclear. The length of the CDR3 is 12 residues. Between the trimmed V and J ends, which lost 4 bases and 3 bases, there was a span of 8 bases. The V gene's germline CDR1 is SGHDT and CDR2 YYEEEE. Here the CDR3 DNA reads TGTGCCAGCAGCCTCTTAGACTACGAGCAGTACTTC. Residues: CASSLLDYEQYF.

J is TRBJ2-7 and V is TRBV7-9; TRBD1 might be the D (6 bases). CDR1 and CDR2 (germline): SEHNR, FQNEAQ (reference sequence). Trimming took 5 bases from V and 9 from J, leaving 14 bases between them. This CDR3 has 12 residues. This chain's CDR3 is CASSVDRSGQYF. The CDR3 bases are TGTGCCAGCAGCGTAGACAGGTCCGGGCAGTACTTC. Full variable domain (missing parts from reference TRBV7-9 and TRBJ2-7): DTGVSQNPRHKITKRGQNVTFRCDPISEHNRLYWYRQTLGQGPEFLTYFQNEAQLEKSRLLSDRFSAERPKGSFSTLEIQRTEQGDSAMYLCASSVDRSGQYFGPGTRLTVT.

This clone was observed a handful of times. V and J are TRBV2 and TRBJ2-5; a weak D match, TRBD2 (5 bases). CDR1 and CDR2 (germline): SNHLY, FYNNEI. Trimming cost V 6 bases and J 1 base, with 12 bases left between them. The CDR3 runs 14 residues. The DNA of the CDR3 is TGTGCCAGCAGCACGGGGTTGCCCCAAGAGACCCAGTACTTC. Translating it yields CASSTGLPQETQYF.

The chain is built from TRBV9 and TRBJ1-4; D might be TRBD1 (5 bases). CDR3 length: 14 amino acids. Germline V gene lookup returns CDR1 SGDLS and CDR2 YYNGEE. Trimming pared 4 bases from V and 4 bases from J, leaving 11 bases between. The CDR3 nucleotides read TGTGCCAGCAGCTCGACAGCGGGTAATGAAAAACTGTTTTTT. Amino acids: CASSSTAGNEKLFF.

V and J are TRBV30 and TRBJ2-5; 9 positions match TRBD1. Germline CDR1 reads GTSNPN; CDR2 reads SVGIG (reference sequence). V trimming: 2 bases; J trimming: 3 bases; junction bases outside the gene matches: 4. The CDR3 runs to 14 residues. CDR3 DNA sequence: TGTGCCTGGAGTAGGGGACAGGGAAAAGAGACCCAGTACTTC. This sequence encodes CAWSRGQGKETQYF. Filled out from reference TRBV30 and TRBJ2-5, the complete variable domain reads SQTIHQWPATLVQPVGSPLSLECTVEGTSNPNLYWYRQAAGRGLQLLFYSVGIGQISSEVPQNLSASRPQDRQFILSSKKLLLSDSGFYLCAWSRGQGKETQYFGPGTRLLVL.

The V and J genes are TRBV13 and TRBJ1-5; possible D gene TRBD1, 5 bases. Germline V gene data show CDR1 as PRHDT and CDR2 as FYEKMQ (reference sequence). The CDR3 consists of 14 residues. Trimming removed 1 base at V and 7 bases at J, with 11 bases between. The CDR3, as DNA: TGTGCCAGCAGCTTAGAGGGTAGGGGCCAGCCCCAGCATTTT. As protein: CASSLEGRGQPQHF.

V is TRBV5-1 and J is TRBJ2-5; 7 bases align to TRBD1. V gave up 5 bases and J gave up 1 base; unmatched junction bases: 8. This CDR3 is built from 15 residues. Germline assignment: CDR1 SGHRS and CDR2 YFSETQ. The CDR3 spells CASRALTGPQETQYF. DNA of the CDR3: TGCGCCAGCAGAGCCTTGACAGGGCCCCAAGAGACCCAGTACTTC.

This chain links TRBV5-1 with TRBJ2-3; 7 positions agree with TRBD2. Germline lookup yields CDR1 SGHRS and CDR2 YFSETQ. CDR3 length equals 15 residues. The ends lost 1 base at V and 1 base at J; junction bases unmatched: 3. CDR3 residues: CASSLSSGGTDTQYF. The CDR3 nucleotides are TGCGCCAGCAGCTTGTCTAGCGGAGGCACAGATACGCAGTATTTT.

The genes are TRBV2 and TRBJ1-1, with D perhaps TRBD1 (5 bases). The CDR3 consists of 14 residues. Trimming cost V 4 bases and J 2 bases, with 11 bases left between them. Germline CDR1 reads SNHLY; CDR2 reads FYNNEI. CDR3 loop: CASSAQTANTEAFF. The CDR3 nucleotides read TGTGCCAGCAGTGCCCAGACAGCCAACACTGAAGCTTTCTTT. Complete variable domain (other parts from reference TRBV2 and TRBJ1-1): EPEVTQTPSHQVTQMGQEVILRCVPISNHLYFYWYRQILGQKVEFLVSFYNNEISEKSEIFDDQFSVERPDGSNFTLKIRSTKLEDSAMYFCASSAQTANTEAFFGQGTRLTVV.

The rearrangement joins TRBV30 to TRBJ2-2, with D maybe TRBD1 (6 bases). Per the germline V gene, CDR1 is GTSNPN and CDR2 is SVGIG (reference sequence). This CDR3 is 15 amino acids long. The V end was cut by 0 bases, the J end by 0 bases, with 8 bases between. DNA for the CDR3: TGTGCCTGGAGTGTTACAGGGTCGAACACCGGGGAGCTGTTTTTT. Encoded protein: CAWSVTGSNTGELFF.

The chain uses TRBV5-1 and TRBJ2-2; 8 nucleotides align to TRBD1. Germline V gene sequence: CDR1 SGHRS, CDR2 YFSETQ. V was clipped by 3 bases and J by 2 bases; unmatched bases: 9. CDR3 length equals 17 residues. Here the CDR3 reads CASSSRFDRGNTGELFF. CDR3 DNA sequence: TGCGCCAGCAGCTCCAGATTTGACAGGGGTAACACCGGGGAGCTGTTTTTT.